This T cell receptor beta chain was sequenced during a study of blood T cell repertoires in COVID-19. Two negative PCRs, clearance, or symptom resolution were required of recovered Cohort 3 donors. Looked up from germline, CDR1 is MNHEY and CDR2 is SMNVEV (reference sequence). V shed 10 bases, J shed 11 bases, and the junction held 12 bases outside the gene matches. The length of the CDR3 is 12 residues. The repertoire was sequenced with immunoSEQ multiplex PCR; TCRdb's copy has only in-frame clones and lacks some. The table lists about 290,000 clones, under 90% of them singletons. The receptor was derived from a middle-aged woman who had recovered from COVID-19. The sample taken for sequencing was PBMCs or T cells enriched from blood (not recorded which). The chain recombines TRBV27 with TRBJ1-1; the match to TRBD1 covers 8 bases. Written as DNA, the CDR3 is TGTGCCACCTCGGGACAGGCAGGCTACGCTTTCTTT. Translating it yields CATSGQAGYAFF.